This T cell receptor (beta chain) appears in the sequencing data of a study of blood T cell repertoires in COVID-19. TCRdb keeps only in-frame clones here, not all; method: immunoSEQ multiplex PCR. Of some 150,000 clones listed, 85% to 90% are singletons. V lost 4 bases, J lost 3 bases, and 10 bases lay in between. Germline V CDR1 and CDR2: SGHRS, YFSETQ. The length of the CDR3 is 14 residues. There are a few counts of this clone. This sequence joins TRBV5-1 and TRBJ1-4, with a weak D call TRBD1 (6 bases). The clonotype comes from a man aged 45-65 years who had recovered from COVID-19. Sequencing was performed on peripheral blood. DNA of the CDR3: TGCGCCAGCAGCCGCGAGGGGGCTAATGAAAAACTGTTTTTT. Its translation is CASSREGANEKLFF.